The 13 T cell receptor beta chains in this list originate from one sample, sequenced in a study of CD8 T cells in ankylosing spondylitis. For these receptors, no antigen is known. Study-wide results and limits: Characteristic of ankylosing spondylitis blood, it appeared, was a TCR beta motif comprising several highly homologous variants.

TCRdb independently ran MiXCR on the 5' RACE reads; one entry per CDR3 protein. The sample consists of fewer than 650,000 distinct CDR3 sequences, 10% to 15% of them appearing once. The sequenced material came from blood, either unsorted or a sorted T cell fraction (not recorded which). The receptor source for this set is a male donor with ankylosing spondylitis.

The chain uses TRBV2 and TRBJ2-2; perhaps TRBD1 as D (6 bases). CDR3 length equals 16 residues. The V gene lost 1 base and the J gene lost 2 bases, with 11 bases spanning the gap. Germline V gene sequence: CDR1 SNHLY, CDR2 FYNNEI. The CDR3 region has the DNA TGTGCCAGCAGTGAAGGGCAGGGGTTCAACACCGGGGAGCTGTTTTTT. Its protein is CASSEGQGFNTGELFF.

This chain connects TRBV7-9 to TRBJ1-1; tentative D call: TRBD1 (5 bases). This CDR3 region has 13 residues. V was trimmed by 1 base and J by 7 bases, leaving 10 bases between them. Per germline, CDR1 SEHNR and CDR2 FQNEAQ (reference sequence). The CDR3 region is CASSLDRTSEAFF. The CDR3 nucleotides read TGTGCCAGCAGCTTAGACAGGACGAGTGAAGCTTTCTTT.

The rearrangement uses TRBV7-9 and TRBJ2-3, with D unclear. Looked up from germline, CDR1 is SEHNR and CDR2 is FQNEAQ (reference sequence). V shed 2 bases and J shed 4 bases, with 13 bases lying between them. CDR3 length equals 15 residues. CDR3: CASSLIDLDADTQYF. CDR3 nucleotide sequence: TGTGCCAGCAGCTTAATCGACCTAGACGCAGATACGCAGTATTTT.

This chain connects TRBV5-1 to TRBJ2-1, with TRBD2 matching 7 bases. The germline V gene encodes CDR1 SGHRS and CDR2 YFSETQ. The CDR3 covers 17 residues. Trimming removed 3 bases from V and 0 bases from J; junction bases left unmatched: 9. CDR3 in amino acids: CASSWETSRSSYNEQFF. CDR3 DNA sequence: TGCGCCAGCAGCTGGGAGACTAGCCGCAGCTCCTACAATGAGCAGTTCTTC.

This clonotype turned up a few times. The V call is TRBV20-1, the J call TRBJ2-1; TRBD2 aligns across 14 bases. This CDR3 region has 15 residues. Germline V gene lookup returns CDR1 DFQATT and CDR2 SNEGSKA (reference sequence). The V and J ends lost 4 bases and 8 bases, in that order; junction bases with no gene match: 7. The CDR3 spells CSATGTSGSLDEQFF. The CDR3, as DNA: TGCAGTGCTACTGGGACTAGCGGGAGTTTGGATGAGCAGTTCTTC.

This chain joins TRBV27 and TRBJ2-1, with D unclear. CDR1 and CDR2 from the germline V gene are MNHEY and SMNVEV (reference sequence). With 6 bases removed from V and 0 bases from J, the gap between germline ends came to 6 bases. This CDR3 has 13 residues. The CDR3 reads CASRISSYNEQFF. The CDR3 region has the DNA TGTGCCAGCAGAATTAGCTCCTACAATGAGCAGTTCTTC.

The chain employs TRBV20-1 and TRBJ2-1; 10 bases are a match to TRBD2. J gave up 1 base and V 6 bases, and 9 bases lay outside the gene matches. Germline CDR1 DFQATT, CDR2 SNEGSKA (reference sequence). CDR3 length: 16 amino acids. The DNA for the CDR3 is TGCAGTGCCCCCAAGCTACTAGCGGGATCCTACAATGAGCAGTTCTTC. This gives the protein CSAPKLLAGSYNEQFF.

This clonotype was found a few times. The rearrangement links TRBV12-3 or TRBV12-4 to TRBJ2-7, with 7 bases that match TRBD2. V lost 7 bases, J lost 2 bases, and 11 bases stayed unmatched. This CDR3 spans 15 amino acids. CDR3 sequence reads: CASTPGSSGPYEQYF. The CDR3 nucleotides read TGTGCCAGCACCCCTGGGTCTAGCGGACCCTACGAGCAGTACTTC.

This clonotype was seen many times. The chain is built from TRBV18 and TRBJ1-3; a possible D gene is TRBD1 (6 bases). The germline V gene has CDR1 KGHSH and CDR2 LQKENI. Trimming stripped 2 bases from V and 3 bases from J, with 11 bases between. CDR3 length: 15 residues. The CDR3 DNA sequence: TGTGCCAGCTCACCAACCGGACAGAGTGGAAACACCATATATTTT. This encodes CASSPTGQSGNTIYF.

This clonotype showed up many times. The V call is TRBV20-1, the J call TRBJ2-5, with 7 bases lining up with TRBD1. Germline V gives CDR1 DFQATT, CDR2 SNEGSKA (reference sequence). V lost 2 bases to trimming and J lost 4 bases; unmatched junction nucleotides: 4. There are 13 residues in the CDR3. CDR3: CSARNRGIETQYF. The CDR3 DNA follows: TGCAGTGCTAGAAACAGGGGAATAGAGACCCAGTACTTC.

This chain uses TRBV30 with TRBJ1-6, with D hard to call. CDR1 is GTSNPN and CDR2 is SVGIG in the germline V gene (reference sequence). The ends were cut back, 0 bases at V and 6 bases at J, with 9 bases in the middle. The CDR3 has 14 amino acids. CDR3: CAWSVGSSNSPLHF. The CDR3 DNA sequence: TGTGCCTGGAGTGTAGGCAGTTCTAATTCACCCCTCCACTTT.

This clonotype was found a few times. The CDR3 bases are TGCAGTGCTAGACCGGGACACCCGACGGGATACAATGAGCAGTTCTTC. The encoded protein is CSARPGHPTGYNEQFF. The V and J genes are TRBV20-1 and TRBJ2-1, with D perhaps matching TRBD1 (6 bases). The CDR3 is 16 residues long. V dropped 2 bases and J dropped 4 bases, with 18 bases sitting between them. CDR1 and CDR2 from the germline V gene are DFQATT and SNEGSKA (reference sequence).

This clonotype came up many times. The V call is TRBV7-9, the J call TRBJ1-5; perhaps TRBD1 as D (6 bases). Between the trimmed V and J ends, which lost 5 bases and 6 bases, there was a span of 14 bases. The CDR3 is 14 residues long. Germline V gene data show CDR1 as SEHNR and CDR2 as FQNEAQ (reference sequence). The DNA of the CDR3 is TGTGCCAGCAGCGTAGAGGGGGGAACTCAGCCCCAGCATTTT. Its protein is CASSVEGGTQPQHF.